This T cell receptor beta chain was sequenced during a study of T-cell reconstitution after alpha-beta-depleted transplantation in children. Whole-study findings and limits: Roughly two months post-transplant, alpha-beta T cells reportedly originated from several hundred graft clones that had expanded. Recipient T cells and thymic progenitors that survived gave rise to the high TCRbeta diversity observed at day 60 in some patients. Diversity and T-cell counts at one year after transplant derived mostly from new T cells.

A note on this clonotype: Its antigen is not identified.

The CDR3 has 15 residues. The V and J ends lost 0 bases and 7 bases respectively, with 15 bases between them. Germline V gene sequence: CDR1 LNHNV, CDR2 YYDKDF (reference sequence). Unique molecular identifiers were built into the TCRbeta library. TCRdb processed the PCR reads anew with MiXCR; each CDR3 protein has one entry. Found here are 700,000 to 950,000 distinct CDR3 sequences, 15% to 20% of them singletons; the top ten hold approximately 5%. V usage is TRBV15 and J usage is TRBJ2-5; D is unresolved. The sample consisted of PBMCs, mostly from graft donor cells, taken 360 days after TCRalphabeta/CD19-depleted stem cell transplant. The receptor comes from a male patient under 18 who had a stem cell transplant for acute lymphoblastic leukemia, so the T cells may come from the graft donor. This CDR3 is CATSRDHTAIWTQYF. The CDR3 coding sequence is TGTGCCACCAGCAGAGACCATACAGCGATCTGGACCCAGTACTTC.